The 28 T cell receptor beta chains below were found in one sample sequenced in a study of post-analysis software for immune sequencing data. Their antigen targets remain unknown. Study results and limitations: In patients, TRBV5-6, TRBV5-1 and TRBV20-1 belonged to five or six TRBV segments found more frequently than in controls.

Unique-molecular-identifier-tagged TCR beta cDNA libraries were used. TCRdb redid the calling of the PCR reads with MiXCR, one entry per CDR3 protein. There are about 570,000 distinct CDR3 sequences in the sample; 30% to 40% occur only once, and less than 6% lies in the top ten. The sample consisted of blood. These receptors all stem from a girl aged 2-17 years with multiple sclerosis.

The V and J genes are TRBV9 and TRBJ2-6, with a weak D call TRBD1 (5 bases). The CDR3 covers 17 residues. Deletions cut 0 bases from V and 0 bases from J, with 10 bases between. The germline gives CDR1 SGDLS, CDR2 YYNGEE. CDR3 in amino acids: CASSVVTGSSGANVLTF. CDR3 nucleotide sequence: TGTGCCAGCAGCGTAGTTACAGGTAGCTCTGGGGCCAACGTCCTGACTTTC.

The chain is built from TRBV7-9 and TRBJ1-1, with 10 bases aligning to TRBD1. This CDR3 has 15 residues. V shed 5 bases, J shed 5 bases, and the junction held 8 bases outside the gene matches. CDR1 and CDR2 from the germline V gene are SEHNR and FQNEAQ (reference sequence). CDR3 sequence (DNA): TGTGCCAGCAGCCCCCGGGACAGGGGATCTACTGAAGCTTTCTTT. As protein: CASSPRDRGSTEAFF.

The sample holds many counts of this clonotype. This chain connects TRBV20-1 to TRBJ2-7; 8 nucleotides match TRBD1. Germline V gene sequence: CDR1 DFQATT, CDR2 SNEGSKA (reference sequence). Unmatched junction bases numbered 4, after V lost 4 bases and J lost 5 bases. The CDR3 contains 12 residues. Here the CDR3 DNA reads TGCAGTGCTAACAGGGGGATCAACGAGCAGTACTTC. Its protein product is CSANRGINEQYF.

This clonotype was seen more than once but under ten times. The chain combines TRBV5-5 with TRBJ2-5; 7 positions match TRBD1. The DNA end is a closer match to TRBJ2-7, so the J assignment may be wrong. Germline values: CDR1 SGHKS, CDR2 YYEKEE (reference sequence). The CDR3 runs to 15 residues. The CDR3 loop reads CASSPRQGFSYEQYF. Written as DNA, the CDR3 is TGTGCCAGCAGCCCCAGACAGGGTTTTAGCTACGAGCAGTACTTC.

This clonotype has more than one count but fewer than ten. This chain uses TRBV7-6 with TRBJ2-5, with 8 positions matching TRBD2. CDR1 is SGHVS and CDR2 is FNYEAQ in the germline V gene. Trimming removed 5 bases from V and 1 base from J; junction bases left unmatched: 9. CDR3 length equals 16 residues. In DNA form, the CDR3 reads TGTGCCAGCAGCCTCCGGACTAGCCGCCTCCAAGAGACCCAGTACTTC. As protein: CASSLRTSRLQETQYF.

This clonotype was seen a few times. The chain couples TRBV12-3 or TRBV12-4 to TRBJ2-3; D uncertain. V was clipped by 0 bases and J by 4 bases, with 11 bases between them. The CDR3 totals 15 residues. Written as DNA, the CDR3 is TGTGCCAGCAGTTTAGCCACCCTTCGGGCAGATACGCAGTATTTT. This encodes CASSLATLRADTQYF.

V gene TRBV20-1 combines with J gene TRBJ2-5; perhaps TRBD1 as D (6 bases). With 1 base removed from V and 0 bases from J, the gap between germline ends came to 15 bases. The germline gives CDR1 DFQATT, CDR2 SNEGSKA (reference sequence). The CDR3 is 16 residues long. The DNA for the CDR3 is TGCAGTGCTAGAGCCCCGGACAGACAGTACCAAGAGACCCAGTACTTC. Amino acid sequence: CSARAPDRQYQETQYF.

As to this clonotype: One junction end disagrees with the germline gene, perhaps due to a read error. V and J are TRBV24-1 and TRBJ2-5; D is ambiguous. Germline assignment: CDR1 KGHDR and CDR2 SFDVKD. This CDR3 contains 13 residues. CDR3: CVTSSPPQETQYF. The CDR3, as DNA: TGTGTCACCAGTTCCCCGCCCCAAGAGACCCAGTACTTC.

This clonotype was recorded a few times. The chain has TRBV4-1 and TRBJ1-5; D is possibly TRBD1 (5 bases). Germline V gene sequence: CDR1 MGHRA, CDR2 YSYEKL. This CDR3 contains 15 residues. V was pared by 1 base and J by 3 bases, with 10 bases between. The CDR3 DNA reads as TGCGCCAGCAGCCAAGCTCAGGGTTACAATCAGCCCCAGCATTTT. It specifies CASSQAQGYNQPQHF.

Note on this clonotype: The junction does not match germline at one end; this may be a read error. The gene calls are TRBV4-1 and TRBJ1-1; the D is unclear. The germline V gene encodes CDR1 MGHRA and CDR2 YSYEKL. This CDR3 is built from 15 residues. CDR3 DNA: TGCGCCAGCAGCCAAGAAGGGCGGGCCAGCACTGAGGCTTTCTTT. Amino acids: CASSQEGRASTEAFF.

This chain links TRBV5-1 with TRBJ2-1; a weak D match, TRBD1 (5 bases). In germline, CDR1 is SGHRS, CDR2 YFSETQ. This CDR3 is built from 13 residues. Trimming cost V 7 bases and J 0 bases, with 8 bases left between them. DNA of the CDR3: TGCGCCAGCCGACAGTACTCCTACAATGAGCAGTTCTTC. Translation gives CASRQYSYNEQFF.

The chain carries TRBV11-3 and TRBJ2-1, with D unresolved. V lost 0 bases to trimming and J lost 9 bases, with 6 bases between them. Germline values: CDR1 SGHNT, CDR2 YENEEA. The CDR3 has 12 amino acids. CDR3 nucleotide sequence: TGTGCCAGCAGCTTAGATGTGGGTGAGCAGTTCTTC. This translates into CASSLDVGEQFF.

A note on this clonotype: A much larger clone differs from this one at a single base, so this may be a read error. The rearrangement links TRBV10-3 to TRBJ2-7; D is possibly TRBD2 (7 bases). The CDR3 contains 18 residues. V shed 2 bases and J shed 0 bases, with 20 bases lying between them. The V gene's germline CDR1 is ENHRY and CDR2 SYGVKD. DNA for the CDR3: TGTGCCATCAGTGAGGGGCAGGGGAGGGCCTACCCCTCCTACGAGCAGTACTTC. Translated: CAISEGQGRAYPSYEQYF.

The chain has TRBV20-1 and TRBJ2-2; D remains unclear. V was clipped by 2 bases and J by 7 bases, with 14 bases between them. The CDR3 spans 14 residues. Germline lookup yields CDR1 DFQATT and CDR2 SNEGSKA (reference sequence). The chain's CDR3 is CSARTGLSGGELFF. CDR3 DNA: TGCAGTGCTAGAACCGGGCTAAGTGGCGGGGAGCTGTTTTTT.

The rearrangement uses TRBV5-1 and TRBJ1-1, with D unresolved. Trimming removed 0 bases from V and 9 bases from J, with 9 bases in between. From germline, CDR1 is SGHRS and CDR2 YFSETQ. CDR3 length: 12 residues. The CDR3 coding sequence is TGCGCCAGCAGCTTGGATGGCAACCAAGCTTTCTTT. Its translation: CASSLDGNQAFF.

A few counts support this clonotype. V usage is TRBV7-6 and J usage is TRBJ2-7; 9 positions agree with TRBD1. The germline V gene has CDR1 SGHVS and CDR2 FNYEAQ. V lost 2 bases, J lost 0 bases, and 2 bases stayed unmatched. This CDR3 has 15 residues. CDR3 DNA: TGTGCCAGCAGCTTAAGACAGGGGGTCTCCTACGAGCAGTACTTC. This sequence encodes CASSLRQGVSYEQYF.

The rearrangement links TRBV20-1 to TRBJ1-1, with a weak D call TRBD1 (5 bases). Germline V gene data show CDR1 as DFQATT and CDR2 as SNEGSKA (reference sequence). This CDR3 comprises 13 residues. V was trimmed by 6 bases and J by 5 bases, leaving 16 bases between them. CDR3: CSARRDAETEAFF. CDR3 bases: TGCAGTGCGAGACGGGACGCGGAAACTGAAGCTTTCTTT.

This clonotype was detected once. The chain combines TRBV12-3 or TRBV12-4 with TRBJ2-3; a weak D match, TRBD2 (6 bases). Trimming left V 1 base short and J 14 bases short, with 10 bases between. The CDR3 is 11 amino acids. CDR3 sequence (DNA): TGTGCCAGCAGTTTAGGGGACTCTGCGTATTTT. It specifies CASSLGDSAYF.

V gene TRBV7-8 combines with J gene TRBJ2-3, with 7 positions matching TRBD1. V shed 2 bases, J shed 2 bases, and the junction held 13 bases outside the gene matches. Germline lookup yields CDR1 SGHVS and CDR2 FQNEAQ. This CDR3 contains 18 residues. The CDR3 protein is CASSLRSRTGDFTDTQYF. The CDR3 coding sequence is TGTGCCAGCAGCTTAAGAAGTCGGACAGGCGACTTCACAGATACGCAGTATTTT.

The chain employs TRBV4-1 and TRBJ2-5; TRBD2 matches at 9 bases. The CDR3 consists of 16 residues. V lost 2 bases and J lost 2; bases outside the gene matches: 6. The V gene's germline CDR1 is MGHRA and CDR2 YSYEKL. The CDR3, as DNA: TGCGCCAGCAGCCAACTAGCGGGGAACCGTCAAGAGACCCAGTACTTC. This translates into CASSQLAGNRQETQYF.

The chain joins TRBV29-1 to TRBJ2-7; D perhaps matches TRBD1 (6 bases). The germline gives CDR1 SQVTM, CDR2 ANQGSEA. CDR3 size: 11 residues. Trimming pared 3 bases from V and 3 bases from J, leaving 6 bases between. CDR3 residues: CSVDRGYEQYF. CDR3 sequence (DNA): TGCAGCGTTGACAGGGGCTACGAGCAGTACTTC.

This clonotype was observed a handful of times. The chain carries TRBV11-2 and TRBJ1-1; D is ambiguous. Trimming took off 4 bases at V and 1 base at J, with 7 bases between the two ends. Germline CDR1 reads SGHAT; CDR2 reads FQNNGV. The CDR3 is made up of 13 amino acids. The CDR3 protein is CASSSPGNTEAFF. CDR3 nucleotide sequence: TGTGCCAGCAGCTCTCCGGGGAACACTGAAGCTTTCTTT.

V gene TRBV3-1 combines with J gene TRBJ2-3; a weak D match, TRBD2 (5 bases). Trimming stripped 1 base from V and 9 bases from J, with 14 bases between. CDR3 length: 14 amino acids. Germline CDR1 reads LGHDT; CDR2 reads YNNKEL (reference sequence). CDR3 protein: CASSQGPGGGTQYF. The CDR3, as DNA: TGTGCCAGCAGCCAAGGACCGGGTGGAGGCACGCAGTATTTT.

The chain employs TRBV14 and TRBJ2-1, with 12 bases that match TRBD2. Germline CDR1 is SGHDN and CDR2 is FVKESK. V lost 1 base, J lost 9 bases, and 10 bases stayed unmatched. The CDR3 contains 17 residues. The CDR3 sequence: CASSQVFLAGGPGEQFF. CDR3 DNA sequence: TGTGCCAGCAGCCAAGTCTTCCTAGCGGGGGGGCCGGGTGAGCAGTTCTTC.

The chain is built from TRBV6-5 and TRBJ2-5; unclear D gene. V gave up 0 bases and J gave up 5 bases, with 10 bases separating them. The length of the CDR3 is 14 residues. Germline loops: CDR1 MNHEY, CDR2 SVGAGI. The chain's CDR3 is CASSYSAPWETQYF. The CDR3 DNA follows: TGTGCCAGCAGTTACTCAGCCCCTTGGGAGACCCAGTACTTC.

This clonotype was picked up a small number of times. The gene calls are TRBV18 and TRBJ2-7; tentative D call: TRBD2 (5 bases). Germline values: CDR1 KGHSH, CDR2 LQKENI. The germline V and J ends were trimmed by 2 bases and 5 bases, with 7 bases remaining between them. The CDR3 extends over 12 amino acids. As DNA, the CDR3 is TGTGCCAGCTCACCAGCCGGGAACGAGCAGTACTTC. The encoded protein is CASSPAGNEQYF.

This clonotype was counted ten times or more. The chain joins TRBV13 to TRBJ2-7; TRBD1 matches 11 bases. Germline CDR1 reads PRHDT; CDR2 reads FYEKMQ (reference sequence). J lost 4 bases, V lost 5 bases, and 7 bases had no gene match. The CDR3 has 15 residues. CDR3 nucleotides: TGTGCCAGCAGCCTTGCGGGACAGGGGGAATACGAGCAGTACTTC. It translates to CASSLAGQGEYEQYF.

The chain employs TRBV3-1 and TRBJ1-2, with a weak D call TRBD1 (6 bases). This CDR3 comprises 16 residues. Per germline, CDR1 LGHDT and CDR2 YNNKEL (reference sequence). Trimming cost V 3 bases and J 5 bases, with 19 bases left between them. CDR3 nucleotide sequence: TGTGCCAGCAGCCACGTCGCGGACAGTTATAAGTATGGCTACACCTTC. This sequence encodes CASSHVADSYKYGYTF. The whole variable domain, filled in from reference TRBV3-1 and TRBJ1-2, reads DTAVSQTPKYLVTQMGNDKSIKCEQNLGHDTMYWYKQDSKKFLKIMFSYNNKELIINETVPNRFSPKSPDKAHLNLHINSLELGDSAVYFCASSHVADSYKYGYTFGSGTRLTVV.